This entry lists 17 T cell receptor beta chains sequenced from one sample in a study of OX40 agonist ivuxolimab in advanced cancers. Libraries were prepared by immunoSEQ multiplex PCR; TCRdb keeps only in-frame clonotypes and omits some of them. The sample yields approximately 130,000 clones, 93% seen once. The sequencing used CD4+ or CD8+ T cells sorted from blood, collected in a trial of the OX40 agonist ivuxolimab. Receptors were obtained from an adult with an advanced solid tumor such as melanoma, head and neck, liver or kidney cancer.

The chain links TRBV5-1 to TRBJ2-3; perhaps TRBD1 as D (5 bases). Germline assignment: CDR1 SGHRS and CDR2 YFSETQ. The CDR3 covers 15 residues. Deletions cut 2 bases from V and 0 bases from J, with 10 bases between. The CDR3: CASSLMGLSTDTQYF. The CDR3 DNA reads TGCGCCAGCAGCTTAATGGGGCTCAGCACAGATACGCAGTATTTT.

This rearrangement joins TRBV5-1 to TRBJ1-4; possibly TRBD1 for D (5 bases). The CDR3 totals 14 residues. Germline-derived CDR1 and CDR2 are SGHRS and YFSETQ. V lost 2 bases to trimming and J lost 8 bases, with 13 bases between them. The CDR3 sequence: CASSLGGAGEKLFF. CDR3 nucleotides: TGCGCCAGCAGCTTAGGAGGGGCCGGGGAAAAACTGTTTTTT.

V usage is TRBV15 and J usage is TRBJ1-4; D is perhaps TRBD1 (6 bases). V dropped 1 base and J dropped 5 bases, with 20 bases sitting between them. This CDR3 is 18 amino acids long. In germline, CDR1 is LNHNV, CDR2 YYDKDF (reference sequence). The CDR3 reads CATSRATWQGPLNEKLFF. CDR3 coding DNA: TGTGCCACCAGCAGAGCAACCTGGCAGGGGCCTTTAAATGAAAAACTGTTTTTT.

This chain uses TRBV5-4 with TRBJ1-1, with no clear D. Looked up from germline, CDR1 is SGHNT and CDR2 is YYREEE (reference sequence). The CDR3 runs to 17 residues. Trimming removed 1 base from V and 0 bases from J, with 16 bases in between. In DNA, the CDR3 is TGTGCCAGCAGCTTGTACCGGATTCTCCCCATGAACACTGAAGCTTTCTTT. Translating it yields CASSLYRILPMNTEAFF. Supplemented by reference TRBV5-4 and TRBJ1-1, the full variable domain reads ETGVTQSPTHLIKTRGQQVTLRCSSQSGHNTVSWYQQALGQGPQFIFQYYREEENGRGNFPPRFSGLQFPNYSSELNVNALELDDSALYLCASSLYRILPMNTEAFFGQGTRLTVV.

The chain is built from TRBV5-1 and TRBJ2-2; 7 nucleotides agree with TRBD1. This CDR3 has 16 residues. J lost 0 bases, V lost 0 bases, and 2 bases had no gene match. CDR1 is SGHRS and CDR2 is YFSETQ in the germline V gene. As DNA, the CDR3 is TGCGCCAGCAGCTTGGTGGGACAGCCGAACACCGGGGAGCTGTTTTTT. Translation gives CASSLVGQPNTGELFF. The full variable domain, rest sourced from reference TRBV5-1 and TRBJ2-2, is KAGVTQTPRYLIKTRGQQVTLSCSPISGHRSVSWYQQTPGQGLQFLFEYFSETQRNKGNFPGRFSGRQFSNSRSEMNVSTLELGDSALYLCASSLVGQPNTGELFFGEGSRLTVL.

This clone was seen only once. The chain has TRBV27 and TRBJ2-7; D unclear. V was shortened by 3 bases and J by 6 bases, with 15 bases between the two germline ends. The CDR3 totals 14 residues. The germline gives CDR1 MNHEY, CDR2 SMNVEV (reference sequence). CDR3 residues: CASSFGWPGSEQYF. In DNA, the CDR3 is TGTGCCAGCAGTTTCGGTTGGCCCGGGTCCGAGCAGTACTTC.

CDR3 amino acids: CASSEGWGRYNSPLHF. The CDR3 bases are TGTGCCAGCAGTGAAGGGTGGGGGAGGTATAATTCACCCCTCCACTTT. The rearrangement uses TRBV2 and TRBJ1-6; weak D call: TRBD1 (5 bases). CDR3 length equals 16 residues. From germline, CDR1 is SNHLY and CDR2 FYNNEI. Deletions cut 1 base from V and 4 bases from J, with 11 bases between.

The chain recombines TRBV29-1 with TRBJ1-5; no definite D call. V was cut by 7 bases and J by 0 bases, with 16 bases left in between. From germline, CDR1 is SQVTM and CDR2 ANQGSEA. The CDR3 has 15 amino acids. The CDR3, as DNA: TGCAGCGATCCCTTGCCCGGGCATAGCAATCAGCCCCAGCATTTT. This translates into CSDPLPGHSNQPQHF.

The chain couples TRBV28 to TRBJ2-7; D is undetermined. The germline CDR1 and CDR2 sequences are MDHEN and SYDVKM. Between the trimmed V and J ends, which lost 8 bases and 4 bases, there was a span of 9 bases. The CDR3 spans 11 residues. CDR3: CASGPSYEQYF. The CDR3 nucleotides read TGTGCCAGCGGCCCTTCATACGAGCAGTACTTC.

CDR3 coding DNA: TGTGCCAGCAGCTCAGGACTAGGGGGTAAAGAGACCCAGTACTTC. This sequence encodes CASSSGLGGKETQYF. The rearrangement links TRBV5-4 to TRBJ2-5; perhaps TRBD2 as D (7 bases). CDR3 size: 15 residues. The V gene's germline CDR1 is SGHNT and CDR2 YYREEE (reference sequence). V lost 3 bases to trimming and J lost 3 bases, with 15 bases between them.

This rearrangement joins TRBV10-3 to TRBJ1-2; D remains unclear. Germline V gene data show CDR1 as ENHRY and CDR2 as SYGVKD. The V and J ends lost 0 bases and 8 bases respectively, with 13 bases between them. This CDR3 region has 14 residues. Written as DNA, the CDR3 is TGTGCCATCAGTGAGTCGAGTGGGGAGGAGGGCTACACCTTC. It is translated as CAISESSGEEGYTF.

This clone showed up just a few times. The rearrangement joins TRBV11-3 to TRBJ2-7; D not resolved. This CDR3 is built from 15 residues. Germline V gene sequence: CDR1 SGHNT, CDR2 YENEEA. V lost 4 bases to trimming and J lost 5 bases, with 18 bases between them. CDR3 nucleotides: TGTGCCAGCAGCTCACCTGCCCAAGCAATCCACGAGCAGTACTTC. This gives the protein CASSSPAQAIHEQYF.

This chain uses TRBV6-5 with TRBJ1-1; TRBD1 might be the D (6 bases). The germline gives CDR1 MNHEY, CDR2 SVGAGI. The V end was cut by 0 bases, the J end by 4 bases, with 12 bases between. The CDR3 consists of 15 residues. CDR3 nucleotide sequence: TGTGCCAGCAGTTACTCTTCAGGGGAGGGCACTGAAGCTTTCTTT. Translated: CASSYSSGEGTEAFF.

There are a few counts of this clone. The chain couples TRBV5-5 to TRBJ1-2; D is possibly TRBD1 (5 bases). V was shortened by 4 bases and J by 4 bases, with 14 bases between the two germline ends. The CDR3 contains 14 residues. From germline, CDR1 is SGHKS and CDR2 YYEKEE (reference sequence). The CDR3 loop reads CASSGATGPYGYTF. CDR3 nucleotides: TGTGCCAGCAGCGGGGCCACGGGCCCCTATGGCTACACCTTC.

The CDR3 is CASSYGGMNTEAFF. In nucleotides, the CDR3 is TGTGCCAGCAGTTACGGGGGGATGAACACTGAAGCTTTCTTT. This chain joins TRBV6-5 and TRBJ1-1, with a tentative D call TRBD1 (5 bases). V lost 2 bases to trimming and J lost 0 bases, with 7 bases between them. CDR1 and CDR2 from the germline V gene are MNHEY and SVGAGI. This CDR3 comprises 14 residues.

In the case of this clone: A read error may produce the germline difference seen at one junction end. Other DNA sequences of this sample code for an identical CDR3. This chain uses TRBV19 with TRBJ2-5; 8 positions agree with TRBD1. The CDR3 covers 14 residues. CDR1 and CDR2 (germline): LNHDA, SQIVND (reference sequence). In DNA, the CDR3 is TGTGCTAGTAGTATACGGGACAGGACAGAGACCCAGTACTTC. It encodes CASSIRDRTETQYF.

The rearrangement links TRBV5-6 to TRBJ1-5; the D is unclear. The ends were cut back, 2 bases at V and 0 bases at J, with 9 bases in the middle. The CDR3 is made up of 15 amino acids. Germline-derived CDR1 and CDR2 are SGHDT and YYEEEE. Here the CDR3 reads CASSLSGYSNQPQHF. The DNA of the CDR3 is TGTGCCAGCAGCTTATCGGGGTATAGCAATCAGCCCCAGCATTTT.